The 8 T cell receptor beta chains presented below share a single source sample, sequenced in a study of technical replicates of blood from a handful of donors. Libraries were prepared by immunoSEQ multiplex PCR; TCRdb keeps only in-frame clonotypes and omits some of them. The sample contains more than 80,000 clones, 95% of which appear only once. Sample: T cells isolated from PBMCs. The receptor set was obtained from a human donor in good health.

The chain is built from TRBV4-1 and TRBJ2-7, with D possibly matching TRBD2 (6 bases). Germline V gene data show CDR1 as MGHRA and CDR2 as YSYEKL. The V end lost 5 bases, the J end lost 4 bases, and 12 bases lay between the germline ends. The CDR3 totals 13 residues. The CDR3 DNA reads as TGCGCCAGCAGCTCAGCGGGTGATTACGAGCAGTACTTC. Translated, it gives CASSSAGDYEQYF.

The V call is TRBV7-2, the J call TRBJ2-7, with 10 bases aligning to TRBD2. CDR3 length: 14 amino acids. The V gene end was trimmed by 4 bases and the J gene end by 2 bases; junction bases not matched to a gene: 2. Germline CDR1 SGHTA, CDR2 FQGNSA. DNA for the CDR3: TGTGCCAGCAGCTCTAGCGGGAGCCCCTACGAGCAGTACTTC. Translating gives CASSSSGSPYEQYF.

This chain connects TRBV27 to TRBJ2-5; 8 bases map to TRBD2. Looked up from germline, CDR1 is MNHEY and CDR2 is SMNVEV (reference sequence). With 5 bases clipped from V and 1 base from J, the junction kept 9 bases outside the gene matches. The CDR3 extends over 16 amino acids. CDR3 in DNA: TGTGCCAGCAGTCCATCAGCGGGAGAGGTCCAAGAGACCCAGTACTTC. It encodes CASSPSAGEVQETQYF.

This clone was seen only once. The CDR3 protein is CAISESRTNEKLFF. The CDR3 DNA sequence: TGTGCCATCAGTGAGAGCCGAACTAATGAAAAACTGTTTTTT. The V gene is TRBV10-3, the J gene TRBJ1-4; no clear D. V lost 2 bases, J lost 1 base, and 5 bases lay in between. This CDR3 region has 14 residues. The germline V gene encodes CDR1 ENHRY and CDR2 SYGVKD.

This clone was seen a single time. The chain joins TRBV9 to TRBJ1-5; 11 bases fit TRBD1. After removal of 4 bases from V and 0 bases from J, the junction contained 6 bases not matched to a gene. From germline, CDR1 is SGDLS and CDR2 YYNGEE. The CDR3 extends over 17 amino acids. The CDR3 sequence is CASSQGQGAYSNQPQHF. Written as DNA, the CDR3 is TGTGCCAGCAGCCAAGGACAGGGGGCTTATAGCAATCAGCCCCAGCATTTT.

The chain combines TRBV30 with TRBJ1-2; D possibly corresponds to TRBD1 (5 bases). V was clipped by 0 bases and J by 8 bases, with 13 bases between them. Germline CDR1 is GTSNPN and CDR2 is SVGIG (reference sequence). The CDR3 runs to 13 residues. The CDR3 protein is CAWSVSRDQGYTF. The DNA for the CDR3 is TGTGCCTGGAGTGTATCCAGGGATCAAGGCTACACCTTC.

This clone appeared once. The chain has TRBV6-5 and TRBJ2-3; 11 bases match TRBD2. This CDR3 has 16 amino acids. V shed 2 bases and J 7 bases; nucleotides not matched to a gene: 8. Germline lookup yields CDR1 MNHEY and CDR2 SVGAGI. The CDR3 region is CASSYPTSGTPNTQYF. The CDR3, as DNA: TGTGCCAGCAGTTACCCGACTAGCGGGACGCCGAATACGCAGTATTTT.

This clone was observed once. The chain uses TRBV11-2 and TRBJ2-2, with 10 bases identical to TRBD2. V shed 2 bases, J shed 4 bases, and the junction held 4 bases outside the gene matches. The CDR3 is 16 residues long. The germline V gene encodes CDR1 SGHAT and CDR2 FQNNGV. The CDR3 nucleotides read TGTGCCAGCAGCTTAAGCGGGAGGGCCCTCACCGGGGAGCTGTTTTTT. It translates to CASSLSGRALTGELFF.